This passage covers 20 T cell receptor beta chains from one sample sequenced in a study of OX40 agonist ivuxolimab in advanced cancers. TCRdb's table, derived via immunoSEQ multiplex PCR, lists solely in-frame clones and lacks some. The sample holds roughly 5,900 clones, roughly 86% seen once. Here the sequenced sample was CD4+ or CD8+ T cells sorted from blood, taken in a trial of the OX40 agonist ivuxolimab. The receptors come from an adult with an advanced solid tumor such as melanoma, head and neck, liver or kidney cancer.

CDR3 region: CATRIGVHGYTF. DNA for the CDR3: TGTGCCACCAGGATTGGGGTTCATGGCTACACCTTC. The V and J genes are TRBV7-9 and TRBJ1-2, with unresolved D. There are 12 residues in the CDR3. Trimming took off 10 bases at V and 6 bases at J, with 15 bases between the two ends. Germline-derived CDR1 and CDR2 are SEHNR and FQNEAQ (reference sequence).

The chain uses TRBV4-1 and TRBJ1-2, with D possibly TRBD1 on 5 matching bases. CDR3 length equals 15 residues. V was pared by 1 base and J by 5 bases, with 14 bases between. Germline CDR1 and CDR2: MGHRA and YSYEKL. The CDR3 protein is CASSQGPRDGYGYTF. The CDR3 coding sequence is TGCGCCAGCAGCCAAGGACCCAGGGATGGGTATGGCTACACCTTC.

This chain joins TRBV6-5 and TRBJ1-2, with a weak D call TRBD1 (6 bases). Germline lookup yields CDR1 MNHEY and CDR2 SVGAGI. There are 14 residues in the CDR3. Trimming removed 0 bases from V and 3 bases from J, with 8 bases in between. CDR3 bases: TGTGCCAGCAGTTACTCGGGGGCTTACTATGGCTACACCTTC. Amino acids: CASSYSGAYYGYTF.

This clone was recorded once. The V and J genes are TRBV2 and TRBJ2-3; 7 positions agree with TRBD2. Germline assignment: CDR1 SNHLY and CDR2 FYNNEI. The V segment lost 6 bases and the J segment 1 base; nucleotides outside the gene matches: 4. CDR3 length: 14 amino acids. CDR3 sequence: CASRGGLGTDTQYF. The CDR3 DNA is TGTGCCAGCAGGGGAGGACTAGGCACAGATACGCAGTATTTT.

The sample holds one count of this clone. The gene calls are TRBV6-5 and TRBJ1-2; TRBD1 might be the D (5 bases). Trimming pared 1 base from V and 3 bases from J, leaving 9 bases between. The CDR3 is 14 amino acids. The germline V gene encodes CDR1 MNHEY and CDR2 SVGAGI. CDR3 loop: CASSYFGGDYGYTF. The CDR3 bases are TGTGCCAGCAGTTACTTTGGGGGGGACTATGGCTACACCTTC.

The V call is TRBV7-3, the J call TRBJ2-2; D possibly uses TRBD1 or TRBD2 (5 bases each). The germline CDR1 and CDR2 sequences are SGHTA and FQGTGA. The CDR3 runs to 15 residues. The V gene lost 1 base and the J gene lost 4 bases, with 10 bases spanning the gap. CDR3 loop: CASSLRDGATGELFF. The CDR3 coding sequence is TGTGCCAGCAGCTTAAGGGACGGAGCCACCGGGGAGCTGTTTTTT.

The chain employs TRBV19 and TRBJ2-2; either TRBD1 or TRBD2 may supply D (5 bases each). From germline, CDR1 is LNHDA and CDR2 SQIVND (reference sequence). Trimming left V 8 bases short and J 3 bases short, with 22 bases between. This CDR3 has 17 amino acids. CDR3 protein: CASGGLGPTGYTGELFF. CDR3 in DNA: TGTGCCAGTGGGGGATTGGGGCCAACCGGGTACACCGGGGAGCTGTTTTTT. Filled out from reference TRBV19 and TRBJ2-2, the complete variable domain reads DGGITQSPKYLFRKEGQNVTLSCEQNLNHDAMYWYRQDPGQGLRLIYYSQIVNDFQKGDIAEGYSVSREKKESFPLTVTSAQKNPTAFYLCASGGLGPTGYTGELFFGEGSRLTVL.

The V call is TRBV9, the J call TRBJ2-1; D is possibly TRBD2 (6 bases). There are 17 residues in the CDR3. With 0 bases removed from V and 0 bases from J, the gap between germline ends came to 13 bases. The germline V gene encodes CDR1 SGDLS and CDR2 YYNGEE. This CDR3 reads CASSVAWGVSSYNEQFF. DNA of the CDR3: TGTGCCAGCAGCGTAGCTTGGGGGGTGAGCTCCTACAATGAGCAGTTCTTC.

The gene calls are TRBV5-4 and TRBJ2-1, with 7 nucleotides matching TRBD2. The CDR3 length is 15 residues. V shed 0 bases, J shed 3 bases, and the junction held 3 bases outside the gene matches. The V gene's germline CDR1 is SGHNT and CDR2 YYREEE (reference sequence). CDR3 protein: CASSLETSRYNEQFF. The CDR3 nucleotides are TGTGCCAGCAGCTTGGAGACTAGCCGCTACAATGAGCAGTTCTTC.

The V gene is TRBV5-4, the J gene TRBJ2-5; D remains ambiguous. V was trimmed by 4 bases and J by 4 bases, leaving 14 bases between them. In germline, CDR1 is SGHNT, CDR2 YYREEE (reference sequence). The CDR3 length is 14 residues. The CDR3 DNA sequence: TGTGCCAGCAGCCTTGGCCTTGCGCTAGAGACCCAGTACTTC. Protein sequence: CASSLGLALETQYF.

The CDR3 DNA is TGCACCAGCAGGTTGAGTCGGGCCAACGTCCTGACTTTC. It specifies CTSRLSRANVLTF. V and J are TRBV1 and TRBJ2-6; the table names TRBD2, a call not compared with the DNA. TRBV1 is recorded as a pseudogene. CDR3 length equals 13 residues.

The chain uses TRBV7-9 and TRBJ1-1; unclear D gene. The germline V and J ends were trimmed by 0 bases and 8 bases, with 7 bases remaining between them. CDR1 and CDR2 from the germline V gene are SEHNR and FQNEAQ (reference sequence). The CDR3 is 12 residues long. This CDR3 is CASSLAPREAFF. DNA for the CDR3: TGTGCCAGCAGCTTAGCCCCGAGGGAAGCTTTCTTT.

CDR3 coding DNA: TGTGCCATCGCCCCGGGGGAGGCCAAAAACATTCAGTACTTC. Translated: CAIAPGEAKNIQYF. This chain uses TRBV10-3 with TRBJ2-4; possibly TRBD2 for D (6 bases). From germline, CDR1 is ENHRY and CDR2 SYGVKD. Trimming left V 8 bases short and J 1 base short, with 12 bases between. The CDR3 is 14 residues long.

The chain carries TRBV28 and TRBJ1-3; D remains ambiguous. V gave up 3 bases and J gave up 4 bases, with 4 bases separating them. The CDR3 is 12 residues long. CDR1 is MDHEN and CDR2 is SYDVKM in the germline V gene. In DNA form, the CDR3 reads TGTGCCAGCAGTTTTGGCGGAAACACCATATATTTT. It yields the protein CASSFGGNTIYF.

The rearrangement uses TRBV5-6 and TRBJ2-1; 9 bases align to TRBD1. V was clipped by 4 bases and J by 2 bases; unmatched bases: 7. The CDR3 consists of 16 residues. Germline-derived CDR1 and CDR2 are SGHDT and YYEEEE. Here the CDR3 DNA reads TGTGCCAGCAGCCCTGACAGGGGGGCGACCTACAATGAGCAGTTCTTC. Amino acids: CASSPDRGATYNEQFF.

The rearrangement links TRBV11-1 to TRBJ2-1, with D perhaps TRBD1 or TRBD2 (5 bases each). The CDR3 is 16 residues long. Germline-derived CDR1 and CDR2 are SGHAT and FQDESV (reference sequence). Trimming took 1 base from V and 4 from J, leaving 14 bases between them. The CDR3 protein is CASSLEYPGAYNEQFF. CDR3 DNA sequence: TGTGCCAGCAGCTTAGAATATCCCGGGGCATACAATGAGCAGTTCTTC.

The genes are TRBV30 and TRBJ1-1; D gene unclear. CDR1 is GTSNPN, CDR2 SVGIG, per germline (reference sequence). V was cut by 3 bases and J by 7 bases, with 18 bases left in between. This CDR3 comprises 14 residues. The CDR3 protein is CAWRNGRGSGEAFF. The CDR3 DNA reads TGTGCCTGGAGAAATGGGAGAGGAAGCGGTGAAGCTTTCTTT.

The genes are TRBV9 and TRBJ2-7; D is perhaps TRBD1 or TRBD2 (5 bases each). With 4 bases removed from V and 3 bases from J, the gap between germline ends came to 14 bases. This CDR3 is 14 amino acids long. Germline V gene sequence: CDR1 SGDLS, CDR2 YYNGEE. CDR3 loop: CASSPSGTDYEQYF. The CDR3 DNA reads TGTGCCAGCAGCCCCAGTGGGACGGACTACGAGCAGTACTTC.

This clone has just one count. The CDR3 region is CASSKDRGEEKLFF. In DNA, the CDR3 is TGTGCCAGCAGCAAAGATCGGGGCGAGGAAAAACTGTTTTTT. The rearrangement links TRBV21-1 to TRBJ1-4. TRBV21-1 is a pseudogene locus. The CDR3 loop spans 14 amino acids.

The chain couples TRBV28 to TRBJ2-7, with D hard to call. The CDR3 totals 15 residues. Trimming took 1 base from V and 0 from J, leaving 10 bases between them. The germline CDR1 and CDR2 sequences are MDHEN and SYDVKM. In DNA form, the CDR3 reads TGTGCCAGCAGTTTATCCCCCCTCAGCTCCTACGAGCAGTACTTC. Its translation: CASSLSPLSSYEQYF.